The 10 T cell receptor beta chains listed next were all sequenced from one sample in a study of shared clonotypes between healthy human individuals. Assay: immunoSEQ multiplex PCR; the TCRdb copy retains only in-frame clones and omits some. The table lists about 680,000 clones, roughly 70% of them singletons, with about 1.7% in the top ten. What was sequenced was memory CD4+ T cells sorted from blood. Subset described: CD45RA-negative fraction. These receptor sequences come from a woman younger than 45 in good health.

The chain combines TRBV28 with TRBJ2-3, with 8 bases matching TRBD2. Germline CDR1 reads MDHEN; CDR2 reads SYDVKM. The CDR3 covers 14 residues. With V trimmed by 7 bases and J by 7 bases, 10 bases remained unmatched. CDR3 residues: CASNLPGLVNTQYF. The CDR3, as DNA: TGTGCCAGCAACCTCCCGGGACTAGTCAATACGCAGTATTTT. The variable domain in full, completed from reference TRBV28 and TRBJ2-3, reads DVKVTQSSRYLVKRTGEKVFLECVQDMDHENMFWYRQDPGLGLRLIYFSYDVKMKEKGDIPEGYSVSREKKERFSLILESASTNQTSMYLCASNLPGLVNTQYFGPGTRLTVL.

V usage is TRBV2 and J usage is TRBJ2-5; 9 bases map to TRBD2. There are 14 residues in the CDR3. CDR1 is SNHLY, CDR2 FYNNEI, per germline. V lost 6 bases and J lost 5; bases outside the gene matches: 7. The CDR3 DNA reads TGTGCCAGCAGGAGAGCGGGAGGCCGGGAGACCCAGTACTTC. Amino acids: CASRRAGGRETQYF.

The rearrangement links TRBV2 to TRBJ2-7; 8 bases map to TRBD1. V gave up 4 bases and J gave up 4 bases; unmatched junction bases: 9. The germline V gene has CDR1 SNHLY and CDR2 FYNNEI. This CDR3 region has 15 residues. This CDR3 is CASSGQGLGAYEQYF. DNA of the CDR3: TGTGCCAGCAGTGGACAGGGGCTTGGTGCGTACGAGCAGTACTTC.

This chain uses TRBV9 with TRBJ1-1; D uncertain. The CDR3 length is 15 residues. The germline V gene encodes CDR1 SGDLS and CDR2 YYNGEE. Trimming stripped 4 bases from V and 1 base from J, with 14 bases between. The CDR3 DNA follows: TGTGCCAGCAGCCCCCTTTCAGACAAGAACACTGAAGCTTTCTTT. Protein product: CASSPLSDKNTEAFF.

The chain is built from TRBV28 and TRBJ1-4; D gene uncertain. The germline V and J ends were trimmed by 11 bases and 5 bases, with 18 bases remaining between them. The CDR3 sequence is 14 residues long. The V gene's germline CDR1 is MDHEN and CDR2 SYDVKM. The CDR3 DNA follows: TGTGCCTCCAATAGGGCCGGCCGGAATGAAAAACTGTTTTTT. Protein: CASNRAGRNEKLFF.

The rearrangement uses TRBV6-1 and TRBJ2-1; 7 bases map to TRBD1. CDR1 and CDR2 from the germline V gene are MNHNS and SASEGT. This CDR3 comprises 17 residues. V was pared by 3 bases and J by 7 bases, with 15 bases of the junction left unmatched. This CDR3 is CASSDRSKGGNRNEQFF. The CDR3 DNA follows: TGTGCCAGCAGTGATAGATCCAAAGGGGGCAATAGAAATGAGCAGTTCTTC.

This chain connects TRBV19 to TRBJ1-1; 7 nucleotides match TRBD1. The trim removed 0 bases at V and 1 base at J, leaving 5 bases unmatched. CDR3 length equals 16 residues. Germline lookup yields CDR1 LNHDA and CDR2 SQIVND (reference sequence). CDR3 sequence: CASSIEIQGRNTEAFF. CDR3 sequence (DNA): TGTGCCAGTAGTATAGAGATACAGGGGCGGAACACTGAAGCTTTCTTT.

V and J are TRBV27 and TRBJ2-2, with D tentatively TRBD2 (6 bases). Trimming left V 5 bases short and J 0 bases short, with 10 bases between. The CDR3 consists of 15 residues. Germline values: CDR1 MNHEY, CDR2 SMNVEV (reference sequence). The CDR3 DNA follows: TGTGCCAGCAGTCTTAGCGGCGCGAACACCGGGGAGCTGTTTTTT. Translating it yields CASSLSGANTGELFF.

The chain is built from TRBV21-1 and TRBJ2-5; no check of the table's D call, TRBD1, against the DNA was made. TRBV21-1 is reported as a pseudogene. The CDR3 runs to 15 residues. CDR3 region: CASSRRQGLRETQYF. CDR3 nucleotide sequence: TGTGCCAGCAGCAGACGACAGGGACTTCGAGAGACCCAGTACTTC.

This clone came up once. The chain uses TRBV5-3 and TRBJ2-1, with D perhaps TRBD2 (6 bases). TRBV5-3 is an ORF; its function is uncertain. The CDR3 is made up of 18 amino acids. Deletions cut 0 bases from V and 1 base from J, with 17 bases between. The CDR3 sequence: CARSLVVGGPLSYNEQFF. The CDR3 DNA reads TGTGCCAGAAGCTTGGTCGTGGGAGGTCCCCTTTCCTACAATGAGCAGTTCTTC.